The 7 T cell receptor beta chains reported below all come from one sample, sequenced in a study of tissue T cells after allogeneic stem cell transplantation. Profiled with immunoSEQ multiplex PCR; TCRdb holds only in-frame clones, not every one. The table records 3,900 or so clones, roughly 51% of them present only once. As to time point: mouse harvest day 7 after allogeneic transplant. Each mouse received 10^7 T-cell-depleted marrow cells plus 10^6 splenic CD5+ T cells by tail vein. The sample comprised lymph node tissue. The receptors were gathered from a female BALB/c mouse given C57BL/6 T cells with graft-versus-host disease after an allogeneic hematopoietic cell transplant.

This clone was detected only a few times. Gene names are mouse gene names. Read coverage stops 1 residue before the CDR3 terminus; the germline J gene supplies the remainder. The chain has TRBV3 and TRBJ2-5, with D hard to call. The CDR3 length is 11 residues. CDR1 is SNHLY, CDR2 FYNGKV, per germline (reference sequence). Trimming left V 4 bases short and J 2 bases short, with 1 base between. CDR3 sequence reads: CASSSQDTQYF. The CDR3 bases that were read are TGTGCCAGCAGCTCCCAAGACACCCAGTAC. Combining the CDR3 with reference TRBV3 and TRBJ2-5 gives the whole variable domain GPKVLQIPSHQIIDMGQMVTLNCDPVSNHLYFYWYKQILGQQMEFLVNFYNGKVMEKSKLFKDQFSVERPDGSYFTLKIQPTALEDSAVYFCASSSQDTQYFGPGTRLLVL.

A remark on this clone: Germline and genes here are mouse. Coverage ceases 1 residue before the CDR3 finishes, and the germline J gene fills in the end. The V call is TRBV15, the J call TRBJ1-1; D gene uncertain. The germline CDR1 and CDR2 sequences are SGHND and FRSKSL. Trimming stripped 4 bases from V and 4 bases from J, with 4 bases between. The CDR3 has 11 residues. The sequenced CDR3 bases are TGTGCCAGCAGTTCAGTCACAGAAGTCTTC. Its protein product is CASSSVTEVF. The CDR3 reads in full as CASSSVTEVFF. Based on the CDR3 plus reference TRBV15 and TRBJ1-1, the full variable domain is DAGVTQTPRHEVAEKGQTIILKCEPVSGHNDLFWYRQTKIQGLELLSYFRSKSLMEDGGAFKDRFKAEMLNSSFSTLKIQPTEPKDSAVYLCASSSVTEVFFGKGTRLTVV.

About this clone itself: Gene names are the mouse ones. The read ends 1 residue shy of where the CDR3 ends; the end is completed using the germline J gene. This chain uses TRBV1 with TRBJ1-2, with D unclear. V lost 2 bases, J lost 0 bases, and 4 bases lay in between. This CDR3 is 13 amino acids long. Per the germline V gene, CDR1 is NSQYPW and CDR2 is LRSPGD (reference sequence). Partial CDR3 DNA: TGCACCTGCAGTGCATCCGCAAACTCCGACTACACC. Translated: CTCSASANSDYT. The complete CDR3 protein is CTCSASANSDYTF.

Points on this clone: These gene names are mouse names. The read terminates 1 residue ahead of where the CDR3 ends, so the germline J gene completes it. The chain uses TRBV16 and TRBJ2-7; 8 bases are a match to TRBD1. The CDR3 covers 12 residues. J lost 6 bases, V lost 3 bases, and 1 base had no gene match. Looked up from germline, CDR1 is SGHSA and CDR2 is FRNQAP. CDR3 bases read: TGTGCAAGCAGCTTGGACAGGGCTGAACAGTAC. Protein: CASSLDRAEQY. The CDR3 in its entirety is CASSLDRAEQYF.

This clone was detected a few times. Gene names follow the mouse nomenclature. The CDR3 end lies 1 residue beyond the end of the read and is filled in from the germline J gene. Different DNA sequences within this sample yield the same CDR3. V gene TRBV15 combines with J gene TRBJ1-1, with TRBD1 as a possible D gene (5 bases). CDR1 is SGHND, CDR2 FRSKSL, per germline. The CDR3 has 13 amino acids. Trimming took off 3 bases at V and 1 base at J, with 6 bases between the two ends. The CDR3 here is CASSLGENTEVFF. The part of the CDR3 DNA that was read is TGTGCCAGCAGTTTGGGGGAAAACACAGAAGTCTTC.

This clone has a handful of counts. Germline and genes: mouse. The read ends 1 residue before the CDR3 terminus; that terminus is restored from the germline J gene. V usage is TRBV2 and J usage is TRBJ2-3, with TRBD2 matching 7 bases. The CDR3 spans 16 residues. The V segment lost 0 bases and the J segment 0 bases; nucleotides outside the gene matches: 3. Germline assignment: CDR1 LGHNA and CDR2 YSYQKL. The part of the CDR3 DNA that was read is TGTGCCAGCAGCCAAGACCTGGGGGTTAGTGCAGAAACGCTGTAT. It codes for CASSQDLGVSAETLY. In full, the CDR3 is CASSQDLGVSAETLYF.

To note about this clone: Gene labels here are mouse ones. The read ends 1 residue early relative to the CDR3; the germline J gene fills the gap. V and J are TRBV13-2 and TRBJ2-7; 8 bases are shared with TRBD1. Germline assignment: CDR1 NNHNN and CDR2 SYGAGS (reference sequence). V lost 3 bases, J lost 6 bases, and 5 bases stayed unmatched. The CDR3 has 13 amino acids. CDR3 residues: CASGAAGTGEQYF. The DNA read from the CDR3 is TGTGCCAGCGGTGCCGCCGGGACAGGTGAACAGTAC.